Following are 5 T cell receptor beta chains from one sample sequenced in a study of blood T cell repertoires in COVID-19. Generated by immunoSEQ multiplex PCR, the TCRdb table keeps only in-frame clones and is missing some. The sample lists hundreds of thousands of clones; 80% to 90% were seen once. Material: PBMCs or T cells enriched from blood (not recorded which). Receptors originate from a man in his thirties or forties with acute COVID-19.

CDR3 nucleotide sequence: TGTGCCAGCAGAGGGGGGGCAGGGTCTGGCAATCAGCCCCAGCATTTT. Translation gives CASRGGAGSGNQPQHF. The chain employs TRBV25-1 and TRBJ1-5; possible D gene TRBD1, 6 bases. The germline CDR1 and CDR2 sequences are MGHDK and SYGVNS. The CDR3 is made up of 16 amino acids. The V end was cut by 6 bases, the J end by 2 bases, with 17 bases between.

This rearrangement joins TRBV11-2 to TRBJ1-4; 7 nucleotides match TRBD1. The CDR3 spans 17 residues. The junction had 12 bases not matched to a gene; V was cut back by 4 bases and J by 4 bases. CDR1 and CDR2 from the germline V gene are SGHAT and FQNNGV. The CDR3 is CASSSGEGGVGNEKLFF. CDR3 sequence (DNA): TGTGCCAGCAGCTCAGGCGAAGGGGGCGTCGGTAATGAAAAACTGTTTTTT.

A few counts support this clone. The J gene is TRBJ2-2, the V gene TRBV5-6; perhaps TRBD1 as D (7 bases). There are 18 residues in the CDR3. Deletions cut 1 base from V and 3 bases from J, with 19 bases between. Germline V gene data show CDR1 as SGHDT and CDR2 as YYEEEE. The CDR3 DNA is TGTGCCAGCAGCTTGTGGGGCAGGGGGGCTACGGACACCGGGGAGCTGTTTTTT. Amino acids: CASSLWGRGATDTGELFF.

This clone was picked up a small number of times. The chain uses TRBV7-2 and TRBJ1-5; D ambiguous. CDR3 size: 14 residues. V lost 2 bases to trimming and J lost 5 bases, with 10 bases between them. The germline CDR1 and CDR2 sequences are SGHTA and FQGNSA. This chain's CDR3 is CASSLFRNDQPQHF. Here the CDR3 DNA reads TGTGCCAGCAGCTTATTCAGGAACGATCAGCCCCAGCATTTT.

This chain links TRBV6-4 with TRBJ2-3; 8 bases agree with TRBD1. This CDR3 has 14 amino acids. V trimming: 3 bases; J trimming: 3 bases; junction bases outside the gene matches: 2. Germline CDR1 MRHNA, CDR2 SNTAGT. CDR3 protein: CASSETGETDTQYF. The CDR3 DNA reads TGTGCCAGCAGTGAGACAGGGGAAACAGATACGCAGTATTTT.